The clone carrying this T cell receptor (beta chain) was counted between two and nine times. Antigen specificity is unknown. The data originate from a study of blood T cells in healthy people across ages. Germline CDR1 SGHRS, CDR2 YFSETQ. Trimming shortened V by 2 bases and J by 2 bases, and 13 bases separated the two germline ends. The CDR3 extends over 15 amino acids. Using a J-beta primer mix together with a sample-barcoded 5' primer, a second PCR was run for about 7 to 12 cycles. TCRdb passed the 5' RACE reads through MiXCR, listing each CDR3 protein once. Among 650,000 to 1,000,000 distinct CDR3 sequences listed, 30% to 45% were seen once. Study findings and constraints: Per million T cells, TCR beta diversity dropped about linearly as age rose.

It was 8 to 10 milliliters of peripheral blood that were drawn from each donor. This sequence was found in a man aged 18 to 29 in good health. Sequencing was carried out using blood. V and J are TRBV5-1 and TRBJ1-1, with D perhaps TRBD1 (5 bases). CDR3 sequence reads: CASSFHPGANTEAFF. The DNA for the CDR3 is TGCGCCAGCAGCTTCCACCCCGGGGCCAACACTGAAGCTTTCTTT.